The T cell receptor (beta chain) under discussion was sequenced for a study of blood T cell repertoires in COVID-19 (TCRdb year 2020). Background on the whole study: Samples covering the acute and convalescent phases of COVID-19 were provided by collaborators in the United States, Italy and Spain. The dataset comprised deeply sampled blood TCRbeta repertoires from subjects exposed to, actively infected with, or recovered from COVID-19. Where available, HLA class I and class II types were taken from metadata supplied by the sample provider and were not determined by assay-based typing. The repertoires were released in a freely available public database intended as a resource for research on the immune response to SARS-CoV-2. Samples came from the ongoing ImmuneRACE study (first 160 participants) plus 1,254 subjects from 6 global collaborators. The sample metadata nearly always contained a de-identified subject ID, COVID-19 status, age in years and sex. The prospective study material was composed of cDNA or gDNA derived from T cells, B-cell-depleted T cells, or PBMCs.

General study outcomes and caveats: Clinical and demographic metadata were provided uncurated, with the amount varying by source and participant.

In regard to this clone: The target of this receptor is not known. Per-nucleotide qualities are absent, and no much larger clonotype sits a single base away.

Measured from the cysteine to the phenylalanine, the CDR3 is 11 residues long. Only the CDR3 portion is preserved as DNA: 33 bases, with reading frame beginning at the first base. CDR1 and CDR2 were assigned from the germline V gene (reference sequence) as SEHNR and FQNEAQ. V sheds 1 base and J sheds 14 bases, leaving 11 bases between their ends. TCRbeta CDR3 regions were amplified from genomic DNA using the immunoSEQ Assay, a bias-controlled multiplex PCR. The study's own analysis went as follows. The number of nucleated cells in each sample was estimated by amplification of reference gene primers within the assay. To quantify the absolute abundance of each unique TCRbeta CDR3 rearrangement, sequence reads were collapsed and filtered. For each sample, productive Simpson clonality was calculated as the square root of Simpson's diversity index across productive rearrangements. TCRdb stores this immuneACCESS table with in-frame sequences only. Part of the clones is absent; in the studies checked, under half of the shortfall reflects unresolved V genes, and no reason is known for the rest. V and J calls and clone size are given by that table; D and trimming were obtained from the DNA. In all, the sample holds approximately 82,000 clones, and 80% to 90% of those were seen once. In total, the top ten clones hold over 15% of the sample.

Each collaborating institution followed its own protocols to collect whole blood in K2EDTA tubes. For TCRbeta analysis, collaborators shipped samples as frozen whole blood, isolated PBMCs, or DNA extracted from either of those sample types. This TCR derives from a woman in her sixties with acute or convalescent COVID-19. The specimen was peripheral blood. The V and J segments used are TRBV7-9 and TRBJ1-1; no D gene is confidently identified. The sequenced DNA is TGTGCCAGCAGCTTAGAAGCATCGGGGTTCTTT. This encodes CASSLEASGFF.